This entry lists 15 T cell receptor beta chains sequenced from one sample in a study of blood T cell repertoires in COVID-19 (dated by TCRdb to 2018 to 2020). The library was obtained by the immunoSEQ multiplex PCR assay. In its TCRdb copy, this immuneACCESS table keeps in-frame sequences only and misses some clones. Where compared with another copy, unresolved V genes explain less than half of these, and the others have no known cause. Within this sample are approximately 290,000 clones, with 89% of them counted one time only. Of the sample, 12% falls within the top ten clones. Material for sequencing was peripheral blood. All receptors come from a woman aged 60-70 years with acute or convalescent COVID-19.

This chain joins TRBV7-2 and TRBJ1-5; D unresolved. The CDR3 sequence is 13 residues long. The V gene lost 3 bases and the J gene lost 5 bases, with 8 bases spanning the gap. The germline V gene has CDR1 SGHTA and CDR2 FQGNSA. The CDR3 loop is CASSLWRDQPQHF. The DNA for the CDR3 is TGTGCCAGCAGCTTGTGGAGGGATCAGCCCCAGCATTTT.

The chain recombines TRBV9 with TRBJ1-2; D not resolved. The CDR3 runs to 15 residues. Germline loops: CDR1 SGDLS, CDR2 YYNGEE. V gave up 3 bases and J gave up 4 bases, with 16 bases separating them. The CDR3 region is CASSEPIGLSYGYTF. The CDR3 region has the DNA TGTGCCAGCAGCGAACCAATCGGACTCAGCTATGGCTACACCTTC.

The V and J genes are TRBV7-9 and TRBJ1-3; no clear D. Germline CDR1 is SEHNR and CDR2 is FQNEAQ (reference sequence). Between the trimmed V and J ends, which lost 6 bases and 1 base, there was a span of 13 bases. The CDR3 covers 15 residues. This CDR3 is CASRDFDSSGNTIYF. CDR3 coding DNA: TGTGCCAGCAGGGACTTTGACTCTTCTGGAAACACCATATATTTT.

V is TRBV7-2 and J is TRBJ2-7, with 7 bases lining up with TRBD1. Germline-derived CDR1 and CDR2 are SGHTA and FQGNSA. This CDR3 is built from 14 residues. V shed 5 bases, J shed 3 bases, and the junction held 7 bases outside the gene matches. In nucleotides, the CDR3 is TGTGCCAGCAGCGGTCAGGGGGATGGCTACGAGCAGTACTTC. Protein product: CASSGQGDGYEQYF. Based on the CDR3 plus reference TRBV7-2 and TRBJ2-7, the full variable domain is GAGVSQSPSNKVTEKGKDVELRCDPISGHTALYWYRQSLGQGLEFLIYFQGNSAPDKSGLPSDRFSAERTGGSVSTLTIQRTQQEDSAVYLCASSGQGDGYEQYFGPGTRLTVT.

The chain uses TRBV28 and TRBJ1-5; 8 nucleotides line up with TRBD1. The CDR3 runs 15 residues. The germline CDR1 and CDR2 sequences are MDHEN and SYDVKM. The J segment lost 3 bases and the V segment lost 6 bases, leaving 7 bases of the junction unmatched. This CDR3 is CASSSGQGNNQPQHF. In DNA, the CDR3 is TGTGCCAGCAGCTCCGGACAGGGCAACAATCAGCCCCAGCATTTT.

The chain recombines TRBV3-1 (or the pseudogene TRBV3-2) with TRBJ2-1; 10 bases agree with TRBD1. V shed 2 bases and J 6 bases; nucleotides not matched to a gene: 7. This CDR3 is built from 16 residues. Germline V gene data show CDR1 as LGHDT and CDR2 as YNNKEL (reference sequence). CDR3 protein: CASSQRQGAGLNEQFF. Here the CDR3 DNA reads TGTGCCAGCAGCCAAAGACAGGGGGCCGGACTCAATGAGCAGTTCTTC.

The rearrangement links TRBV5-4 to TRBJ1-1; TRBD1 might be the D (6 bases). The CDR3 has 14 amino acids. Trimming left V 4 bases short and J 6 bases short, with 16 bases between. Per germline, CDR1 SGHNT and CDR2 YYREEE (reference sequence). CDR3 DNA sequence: TGTGCCAGCAGCCCGAGAGGGGGACGTGCTGAAGCTTTCTTT. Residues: CASSPRGGRAEAFF.

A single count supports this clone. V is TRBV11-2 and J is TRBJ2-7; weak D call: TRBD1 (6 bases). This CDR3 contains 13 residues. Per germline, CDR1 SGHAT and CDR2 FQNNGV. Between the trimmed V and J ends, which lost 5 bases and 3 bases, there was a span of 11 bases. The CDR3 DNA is TGTGCCAGCAGCAACAGGGTTCACTACGAGCAGTACTTC. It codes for CASSNRVHYEQYF.

This chain's CDR3 is CASSEEGTANNSPLHF. CDR3 sequence (DNA): TGTGCCAGCAGTGAAGAGGGGACAGCCAATAATTCACCCCTCCACTTT. This sequence joins TRBV2 and TRBJ1-6; the match to TRBD1 covers 7 bases. In germline, CDR1 is SNHLY, CDR2 FYNNEI. Germline trimming cut 1 base from V and 5 bases from J; bases unmatched to any gene: 5. There are 16 residues in the CDR3.

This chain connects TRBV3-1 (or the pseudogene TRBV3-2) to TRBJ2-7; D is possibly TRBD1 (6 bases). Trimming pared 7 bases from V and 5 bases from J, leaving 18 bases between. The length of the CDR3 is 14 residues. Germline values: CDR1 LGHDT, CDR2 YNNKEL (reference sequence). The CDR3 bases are TGTGCCAGCACCCAGGGGTCGGGATTGAACGAGCAGTACTTC. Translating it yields CASTQGSGLNEQYF.

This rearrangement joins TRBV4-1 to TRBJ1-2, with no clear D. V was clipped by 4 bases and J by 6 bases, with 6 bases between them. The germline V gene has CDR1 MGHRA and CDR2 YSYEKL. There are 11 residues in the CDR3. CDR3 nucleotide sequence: TGCGCCAGCAGCCGCGGGGATGGCTACACCTTC. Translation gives CASSRGDGYTF.

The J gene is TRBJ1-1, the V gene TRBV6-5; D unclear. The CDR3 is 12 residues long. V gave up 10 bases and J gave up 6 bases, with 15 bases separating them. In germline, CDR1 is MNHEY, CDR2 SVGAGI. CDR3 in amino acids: CATTIGDSEAFF. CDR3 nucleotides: TGTGCCACCACGATCGGGGATTCTGAAGCTTTCTTT.

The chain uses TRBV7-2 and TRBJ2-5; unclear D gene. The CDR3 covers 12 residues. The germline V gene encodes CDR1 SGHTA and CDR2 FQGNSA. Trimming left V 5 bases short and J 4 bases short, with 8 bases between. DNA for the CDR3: TGTGCCAGCAGCCAACCAGGAGAGACCCAGTACTTC. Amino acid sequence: CASSQPGETQYF.

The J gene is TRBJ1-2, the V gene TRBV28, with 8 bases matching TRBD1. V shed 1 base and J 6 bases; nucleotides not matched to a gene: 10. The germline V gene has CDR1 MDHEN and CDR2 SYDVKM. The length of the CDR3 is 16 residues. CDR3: CASSLLSYRGSDGYTF. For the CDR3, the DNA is TGTGCCAGCAGTTTATTGTCGTACAGGGGGAGTGATGGCTACACCTTC.

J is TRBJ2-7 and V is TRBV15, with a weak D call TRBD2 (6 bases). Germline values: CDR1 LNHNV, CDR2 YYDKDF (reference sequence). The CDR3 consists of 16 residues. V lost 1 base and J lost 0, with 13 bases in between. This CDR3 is CATSRGRRGSSYEQYF. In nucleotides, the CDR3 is TGTGCCACCAGCAGAGGCCGGCGGGGAAGCTCCTACGAGCAGTACTTC.